This T cell receptor beta chain was retrieved from a study of beta chain features in type 1 diabetes. Study-level information: Comparable age, gender and cell yields were observed in patients relative to healthy donors. General study findings and limits: Patients with type 1 diabetes showed fewer VDJ junction insertions and more deletions. Compared with healthy donors, patients appeared to share more similar naive, central memory and regulatory TCRB repertoires. People with Type 1 diabetes carried modestly yet significantly shorter TCRB CDR3s in all four CD4+ subsets.

Concerning this clone: Its antigen remains unknown.

From germline, CDR1 is MNHEY and CDR2 SVGAGI. The CDR3 totals 14 residues. V lost 3 bases and J 7 bases, leaving 13 bases between the germline ends. Expressed TCRB transcripts were sequenced because the entire RNA isolate underwent reverse transcription. There were 3.5 million to 4.5 million reads on average in the naive, central memory and regulatory T cell samples. TCRdb keeps only in-frame clones here, not all; method: immunoSEQ multiplex PCR. The sample holds some 350,000 clones; 13% are singletons and the top ten take about 0.015%. The sequencing input was naive CD4+ T cells from blood. This receptor was identified in a woman younger than 35 with type 1 diabetes. The chain combines TRBV6-5 with TRBJ1-5; D is unresolved. The CDR3 here is CASSYVGEGQPQHF. The CDR3 region has the DNA TGTGCCAGCAGTTATGTGGGAGAAGGGCAGCCCCAGCATTTT.